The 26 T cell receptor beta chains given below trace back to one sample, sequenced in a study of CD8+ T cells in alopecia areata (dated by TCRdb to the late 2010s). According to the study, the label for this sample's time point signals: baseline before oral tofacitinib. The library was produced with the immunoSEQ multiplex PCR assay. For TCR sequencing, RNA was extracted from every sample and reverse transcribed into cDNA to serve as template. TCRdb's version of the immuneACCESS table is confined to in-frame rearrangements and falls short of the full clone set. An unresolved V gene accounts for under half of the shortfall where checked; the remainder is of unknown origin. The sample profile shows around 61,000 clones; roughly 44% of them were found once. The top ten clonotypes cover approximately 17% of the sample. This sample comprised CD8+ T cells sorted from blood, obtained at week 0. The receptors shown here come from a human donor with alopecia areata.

CDR3 DNA sequence: TGTGCCAGCAGCTGGGGACTAGCGGAGCCCTACGAGCAGTACTTC. It translates to CASSWGLAEPYEQYF. The rearrangement links TRBV5-6 to TRBJ2-7; 11 nucleotides line up with TRBD2. The CDR3 runs to 15 residues. V lost 3 bases and J lost 2; bases outside the gene matches: 4. The germline V gene encodes CDR1 SGHDT and CDR2 YYEEEE.

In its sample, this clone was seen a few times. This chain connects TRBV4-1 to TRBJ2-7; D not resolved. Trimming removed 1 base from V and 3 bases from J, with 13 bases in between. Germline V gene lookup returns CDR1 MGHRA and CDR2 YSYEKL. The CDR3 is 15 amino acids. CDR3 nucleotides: TGCGCCAGCAGCCAAGGGGTTCCAGGCTACTACGAGCAGTACTTC. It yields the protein CASSQGVPGYYEQYF.

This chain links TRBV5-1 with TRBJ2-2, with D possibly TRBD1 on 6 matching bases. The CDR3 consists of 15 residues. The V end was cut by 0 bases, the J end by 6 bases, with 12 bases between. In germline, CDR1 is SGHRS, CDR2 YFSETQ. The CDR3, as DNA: TGCGCCAGCAGCTTGGGCCAGGGGAGTGCCGGGGAGCTGTTTTTT. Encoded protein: CASSLGQGSAGELFF. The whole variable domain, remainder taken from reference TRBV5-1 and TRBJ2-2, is KAGVTQTPRYLIKTRGQQVTLSCSPISGHRSVSWYQQTPGQGLQFLFEYFSETQRNKGNFPGRFSGRQFSNSRSEMNVSTLELGDSALYLCASSLGQGSAGELFFGEGSRLTVL.

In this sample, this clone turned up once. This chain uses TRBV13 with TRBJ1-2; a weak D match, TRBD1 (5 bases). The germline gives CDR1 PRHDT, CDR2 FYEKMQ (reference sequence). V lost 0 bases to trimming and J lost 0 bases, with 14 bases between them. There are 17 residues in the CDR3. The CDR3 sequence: CASSLGPRRAPNYGYTF. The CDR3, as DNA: TGTGCCAGCAGCTTAGGCCCCCGCAGGGCACCTAACTATGGCTACACCTTC.

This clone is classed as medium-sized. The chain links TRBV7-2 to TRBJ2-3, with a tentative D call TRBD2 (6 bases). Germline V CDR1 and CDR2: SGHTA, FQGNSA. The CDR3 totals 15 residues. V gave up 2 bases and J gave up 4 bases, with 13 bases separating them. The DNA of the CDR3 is TGTGCCAGCAGCTTAAACGGGAGAGGGGCAGATACGCAGTATTTT. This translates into CASSLNGRGADTQYF.

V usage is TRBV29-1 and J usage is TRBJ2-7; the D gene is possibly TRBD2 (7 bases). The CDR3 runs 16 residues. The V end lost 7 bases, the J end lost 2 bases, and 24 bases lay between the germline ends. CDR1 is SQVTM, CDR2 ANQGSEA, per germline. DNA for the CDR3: TGCAGCGCCCTAGGGTCCCAGGGGCGGGGGACCTACGAGCAGTACTTC. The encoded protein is CSALGSQGRGTYEQYF.

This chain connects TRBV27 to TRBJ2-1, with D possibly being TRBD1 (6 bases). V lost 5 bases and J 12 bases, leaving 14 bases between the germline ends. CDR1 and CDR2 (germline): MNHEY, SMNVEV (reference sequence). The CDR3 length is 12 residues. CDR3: CASSDPGRGQFF. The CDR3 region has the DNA TGTGCCAGCAGTGATCCGGGCAGGGGGCAGTTCTTC.

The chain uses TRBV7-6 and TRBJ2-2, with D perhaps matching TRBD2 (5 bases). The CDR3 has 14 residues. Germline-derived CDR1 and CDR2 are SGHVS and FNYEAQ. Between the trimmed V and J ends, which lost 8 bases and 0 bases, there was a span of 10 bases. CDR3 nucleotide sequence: TGTGCCAGCGGAGCCGGGACGAACACCGGGGAGCTGTTTTTT. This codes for CASGAGTNTGELFF.

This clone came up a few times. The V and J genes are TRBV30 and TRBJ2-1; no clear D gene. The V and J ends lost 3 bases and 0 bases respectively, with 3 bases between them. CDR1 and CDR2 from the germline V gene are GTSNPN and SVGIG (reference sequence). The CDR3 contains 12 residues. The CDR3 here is CAWSLSYNEQFF. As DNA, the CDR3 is TGTGCCTGGAGCCTCTCCTACAATGAGCAGTTCTTC.

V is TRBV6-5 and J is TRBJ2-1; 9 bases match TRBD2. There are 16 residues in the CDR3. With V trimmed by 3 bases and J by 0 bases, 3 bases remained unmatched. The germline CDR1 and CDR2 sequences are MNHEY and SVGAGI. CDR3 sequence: CASSYTREGSYNEQFF. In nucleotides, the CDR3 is TGTGCCAGCAGTTATACGCGGGAGGGCTCCTACAATGAGCAGTTCTTC.

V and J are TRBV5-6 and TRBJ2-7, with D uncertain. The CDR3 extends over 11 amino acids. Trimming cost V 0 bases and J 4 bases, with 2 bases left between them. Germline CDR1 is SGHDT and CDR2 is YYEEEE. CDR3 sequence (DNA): TGTGCCAGCAGCTTGGAGTACGAGCAGTACTTC. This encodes CASSLEYEQYF.

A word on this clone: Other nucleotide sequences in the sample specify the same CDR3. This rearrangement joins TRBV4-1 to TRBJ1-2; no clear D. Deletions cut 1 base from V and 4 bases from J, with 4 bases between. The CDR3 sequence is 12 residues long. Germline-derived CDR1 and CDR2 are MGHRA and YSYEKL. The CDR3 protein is CASSQAGYGYTF. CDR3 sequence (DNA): TGCGCCAGCAGCCAAGCTGGCTATGGCTACACCTTC.

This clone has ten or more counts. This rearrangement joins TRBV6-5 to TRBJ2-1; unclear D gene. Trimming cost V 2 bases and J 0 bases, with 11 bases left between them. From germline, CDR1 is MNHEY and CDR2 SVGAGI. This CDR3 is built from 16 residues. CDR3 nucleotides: TGTGCCAGCAGTTACACCGACTCTAGCTCCTACAATGAGCAGTTCTTC. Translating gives CASSYTDSSSYNEQFF.

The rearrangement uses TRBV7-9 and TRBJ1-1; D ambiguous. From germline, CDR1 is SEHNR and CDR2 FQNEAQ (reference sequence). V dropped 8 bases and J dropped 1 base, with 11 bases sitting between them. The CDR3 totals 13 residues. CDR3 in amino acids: CASHSPGNTEAFF. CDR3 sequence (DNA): TGTGCCAGCCACTCTCCTGGGAACACTGAAGCTTTCTTT.

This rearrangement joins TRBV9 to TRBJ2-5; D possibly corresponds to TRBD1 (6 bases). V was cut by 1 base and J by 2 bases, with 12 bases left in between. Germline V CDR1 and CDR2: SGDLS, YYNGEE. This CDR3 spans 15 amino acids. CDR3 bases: TGTGCCAGCAGCGTATCGGGACATTTACAAGAGACCCAGTACTTC. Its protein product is CASSVSGHLQETQYF.

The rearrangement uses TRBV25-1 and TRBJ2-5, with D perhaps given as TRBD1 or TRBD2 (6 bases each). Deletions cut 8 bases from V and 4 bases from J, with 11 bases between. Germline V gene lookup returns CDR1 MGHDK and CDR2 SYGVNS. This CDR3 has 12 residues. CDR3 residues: CASSRGRETQYF. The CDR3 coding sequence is TGTGCCAGCTCCCGGGGGCGAGAGACCCAGTACTTC.

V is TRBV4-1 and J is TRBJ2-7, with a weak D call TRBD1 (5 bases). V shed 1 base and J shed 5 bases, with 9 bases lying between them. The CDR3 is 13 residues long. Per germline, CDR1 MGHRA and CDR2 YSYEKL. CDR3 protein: CASSQGGRDEQYF. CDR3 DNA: TGCGCCAGCAGCCAAGGCGGCAGGGACGAGCAGTACTTC.

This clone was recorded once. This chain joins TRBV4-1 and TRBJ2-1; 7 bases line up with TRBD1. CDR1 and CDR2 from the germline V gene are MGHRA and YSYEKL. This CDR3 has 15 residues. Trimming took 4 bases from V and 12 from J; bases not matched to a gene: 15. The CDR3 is CASSPIGQDRLLQFF. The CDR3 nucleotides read TGCGCCAGCAGCCCAATAGGACAGGACAGGTTATTGCAGTTCTTC.

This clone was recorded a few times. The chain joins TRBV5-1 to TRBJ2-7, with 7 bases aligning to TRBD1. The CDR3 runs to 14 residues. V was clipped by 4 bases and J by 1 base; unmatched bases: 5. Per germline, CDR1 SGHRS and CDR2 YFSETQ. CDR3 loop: CASSEPGQSYEQYF. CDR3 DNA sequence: TGCGCCAGCAGCGAGCCGGGACAGTCCTACGAGCAGTACTTC.

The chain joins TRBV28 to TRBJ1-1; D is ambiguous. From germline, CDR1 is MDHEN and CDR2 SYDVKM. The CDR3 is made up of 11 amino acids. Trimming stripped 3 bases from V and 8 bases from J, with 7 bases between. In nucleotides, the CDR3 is TGTGCCAGCAGTTTGGGCCAGGAAGCTTTCTTT. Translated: CASSLGQEAFF.

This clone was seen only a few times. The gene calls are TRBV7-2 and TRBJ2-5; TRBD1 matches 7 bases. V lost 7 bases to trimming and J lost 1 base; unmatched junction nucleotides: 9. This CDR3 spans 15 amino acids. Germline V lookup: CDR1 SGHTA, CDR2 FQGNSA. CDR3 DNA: TGTGCCAGCACGTTTTCATACAGGGGCCAAGAGACCCAGTACTTC. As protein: CASTFSYRGQETQYF.

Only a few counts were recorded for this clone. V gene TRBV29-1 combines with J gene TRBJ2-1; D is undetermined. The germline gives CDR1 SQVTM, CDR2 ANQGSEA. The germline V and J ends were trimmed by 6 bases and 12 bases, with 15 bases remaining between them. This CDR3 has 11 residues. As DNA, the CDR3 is TGCAGCGTCCCTATGGGGTTTGGGCAGTTCTTC. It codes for CSVPMGFGQFF.

CDR3: CASPDGGTQYF. CDR3 coding DNA: TGTGCCAGCCCCGATGGGGGGACCCAGTACTTC. This chain links TRBV2 with TRBJ2-5; TRBD1 or TRBD2 may be the D gene (5 bases each). The V end was cut by 8 bases, the J end by 7 bases, with 11 bases between. CDR3 length: 11 amino acids. The V gene's germline CDR1 is SNHLY and CDR2 FYNNEI. Complete variable domain (other parts from reference TRBV2 and TRBJ2-5): EPEVTQTPSHQVTQMGQEVILRCVPISNHLYFYWYRQILGQKVEFLVSFYNNEISEKSEIFDDQFSVERPDGSNFTLKIRSTKLEDSAMYFCASPDGGTQYFGPGTRLLVL.

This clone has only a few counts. The CDR3 DNA reads as TGTGCCAGCAGCGCCTTCTCCGGGACTAGCCCGTCTAATGAGCAGTTCTTC. Amino acids: CASSAFSGTSPSNEQFF. V usage is TRBV9 and J usage is TRBJ2-1, with 9 positions matching TRBD2. With 3 bases clipped from V and 7 bases from J, the junction kept 14 bases outside the gene matches. CDR1 is SGDLS, CDR2 YYNGEE, per germline. The CDR3 has 17 residues. Full variable domain (missing parts from reference TRBV9 and TRBJ2-1): DSGVTQTPKHLITATGQRVTLRCSPRSGDLSVYWYQQSLDQGLQFLIQYYNGEERAKGNILERFSAQQFPDLHSELNLSSLELGDSALYFCASSAFSGTSPSNEQFFGPGTRLTVL.

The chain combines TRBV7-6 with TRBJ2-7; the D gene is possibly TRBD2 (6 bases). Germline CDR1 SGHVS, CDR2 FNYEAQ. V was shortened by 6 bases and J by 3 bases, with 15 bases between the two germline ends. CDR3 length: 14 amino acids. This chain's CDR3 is CASSYRGTDYEQYF. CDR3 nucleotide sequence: TGTGCCAGCAGTTACCGCGGGACTGACTACGAGCAGTACTTC. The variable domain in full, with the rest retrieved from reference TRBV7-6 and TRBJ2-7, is GAGVSQSPRYKVTKRGQDVALRCDPISGHVSLYWYRQALGQGPEFLTYFNYEAQQDKSGLPNDRFSAERPEGSISTLTIQRTEQRDSAMYRCASSYRGTDYEQYFGPGTRLTVT.

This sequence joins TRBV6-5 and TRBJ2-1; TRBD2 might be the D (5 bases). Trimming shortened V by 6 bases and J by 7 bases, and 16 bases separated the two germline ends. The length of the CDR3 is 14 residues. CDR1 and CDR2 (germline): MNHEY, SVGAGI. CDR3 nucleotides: TGTGCCAGCAGGGTAGGACTCGGTCTTAATGAGCAGTTCTTC. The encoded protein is CASRVGLGLNEQFF.